This T cell receptor (beta chain) appears in the sequencing data of a study of T cell repertoires in cytomegalovirus infection. Comment on this clonotype: The antigen remains undetermined.

TCRdb re-called the reads with MiXCR, one entry per CDR3 protein. This table holds 450,000 to 600,000 distinct CDR3 sequences, approximately 42% found once. The CDR3 contains 16 residues. Germline lookup yields CDR1 SGHNT and CDR2 YYREEE (reference sequence). V was pared by 3 bases and J by 4 bases, with 7 bases of the junction left unmatched. This sequence joins TRBV5-4 and TRBJ2-5; 12 positions match TRBD1. The sequencing used cultured PBMCs, collected from culture after CMV antigen stimulation. The origin of this receptor is a human donor in good health (CMV status not recorded). Some clones in this sample may be carry-over from other donors' samples. CDR3 amino acids: CASSSGRDRGLETQYF. The CDR3 nucleotides are TGTGCCAGCAGCTCCGGCCGGGACAGGGGGCTAGAGACCCAGTACTTC.